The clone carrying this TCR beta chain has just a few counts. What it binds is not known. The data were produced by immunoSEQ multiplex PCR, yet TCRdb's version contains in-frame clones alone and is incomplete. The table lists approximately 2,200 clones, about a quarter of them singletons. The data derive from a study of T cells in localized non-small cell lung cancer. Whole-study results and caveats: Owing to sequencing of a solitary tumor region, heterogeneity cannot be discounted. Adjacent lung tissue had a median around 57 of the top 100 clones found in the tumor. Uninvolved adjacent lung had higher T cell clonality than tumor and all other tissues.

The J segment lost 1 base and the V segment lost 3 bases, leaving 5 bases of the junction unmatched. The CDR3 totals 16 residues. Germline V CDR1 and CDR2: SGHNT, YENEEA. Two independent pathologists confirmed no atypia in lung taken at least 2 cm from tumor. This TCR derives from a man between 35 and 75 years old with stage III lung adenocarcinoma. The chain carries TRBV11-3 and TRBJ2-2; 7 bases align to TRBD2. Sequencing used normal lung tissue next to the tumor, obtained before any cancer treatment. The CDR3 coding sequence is TGTGCCAGCAGCTTTAGGGCTAGCGGGAACACCGGGGAGCTGTTTTTT. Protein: CASSFRASGNTGELFF. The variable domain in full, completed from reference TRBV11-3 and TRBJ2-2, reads EAGVVQSPRYKIIEKKQPVAFWCNPISGHNTLYWYLQNLGQGPELLIRYENEEAVDDSQLPKDRFSAERLKGVDSTLKIQPAELGDSAVYLCASSFRASGNTGELFFGEGSRLTVL.